One and the same sample provided the 18 T cell receptor beta chains below, sequenced in a study of PD-1 blockade in classical Hodgkin lymphoma. Sequencing used immunoSEQ multiplex PCR; TCRdb keeps in-frame clones, though not all of them. The sample comprises around 16,000 clones, 85% to 90% of which are singletons, and roughly 0.77% rests with the top ten. Time point noted: newly diagnosed, previously untreated cHL patient sample. Researchers report purifying CD4+ T cells from thawed PBMCs by magnetic negative selection. The sequencing sample was made of CD4+ T cells from blood. All receptors derive from a human donor with classical Hodgkin lymphoma.

The table lists this clone with a count of one. This chain joins TRBV7-2 and TRBJ2-7, with D possibly being TRBD1 (5 bases). CDR3 length: 15 amino acids. CDR1 SGHTA and CDR2 FQGNSA come from the germline V gene. V lost 1 base and J 2 bases, leaving 12 bases between the germline ends. CDR3 protein: CASSLGRQGPYEQYF. In DNA, the CDR3 is TGTGCCAGCAGCTTAGGTCGCCAGGGCCCCTACGAGCAGTACTTC.

CDR3 coding DNA: TGTGCCAGCTCACCACAGGGAATGAACACTGAAGCTTTCTTT. Translation gives CASSPQGMNTEAFF. This sequence joins TRBV18 and TRBJ1-1; D not certain. V lost 1 base to trimming and J lost 0 bases, with 6 bases between them. Germline-derived CDR1 and CDR2 are KGHSH and LQKENI. The CDR3 loop spans 14 amino acids.

The count of this clone is one. The CDR3 bases are TGTGCCAGCAGTTTATCCGCTAGCGGGAACTACGAGCAGTACTTC. Encoded protein: CASSLSASGNYEQYF. J is TRBJ2-7 and V is TRBV28, with TRBD2 identical over 9 bases. The germline gives CDR1 MDHEN, CDR2 SYDVKM. The CDR3 has 15 amino acids. J lost 3 bases, V lost 1 base, and 4 bases had no gene match.

The chain carries TRBV28 and TRBJ2-7; a weak D match, TRBD2 (7 bases). The V end lost 3 bases, the J end lost 3 bases, and 15 bases lay between the germline ends. The CDR3 has 15 amino acids. CDR1 MDHEN and CDR2 SYDVKM come from the germline V gene. The CDR3 bases are TGTGCCAGCAGTTTGGGGGGGGGCTCGATCTACGAGCAGTACTTC. Translation: CASSLGGGSIYEQYF.

This chain links TRBV7-8 with TRBJ2-1, with 10 bases fitting TRBD2. CDR3 length: 17 amino acids. Trimming removed 1 base from V and 4 bases from J; junction bases left unmatched: 7. Germline lookup yields CDR1 SGHVS and CDR2 FQNEAQ. Here the CDR3 DNA reads TGTGCCAGCAGCTTAGTGGGAATACTAGCGGGGTACAATGAGCAGTTCTTC. This gives the protein CASSLVGILAGYNEQFF.

V and J are TRBV10-3 and TRBJ2-5; tentatively, D is TRBD1 (6 bases). The CDR3 has 12 residues. Between the trimmed V and J ends, which lost 7 bases and 3 bases, there was a span of 9 bases. Germline V gives CDR1 ENHRY, CDR2 SYGVKD. The CDR3 region is CAIMDSKETQYF. As DNA, the CDR3 is TGTGCCATCATGGACAGTAAAGAGACCCAGTACTTC.

This clone was counted between two and nine times. The rearrangement joins TRBV2 to TRBJ2-7, with D perhaps matching TRBD1 (5 bases). Trimming stripped 6 bases from V and 4 bases from J, with 10 bases between. The CDR3 sequence is 12 residues long. Germline lookup yields CDR1 SNHLY and CDR2 FYNNEI. In nucleotides, the CDR3 is TGTGCCAGCAGACAGACAGTATACGAGCAGTACTTC. It is translated as CASRQTVYEQYF.

The CDR3 is CASRLTSGSNNEQFF. The CDR3 DNA reads as TGCGCCAGCAGACTGACTAGCGGGAGTAACAATGAGCAGTTCTTC. The chain is built from TRBV5-1 and TRBJ2-1, with TRBD2 matching 12 bases. CDR1 is SGHRS, CDR2 YFSETQ, per germline. The CDR3 loop spans 15 amino acids. Trimming took 5 bases from V and 5 from J; bases not matched to a gene: 5.

The chain has TRBV28 and TRBJ2-7; the match to TRBD1 covers 9 bases. V shed 6 bases, J shed 5 bases, and the junction held 5 bases outside the gene matches. CDR1 and CDR2 from the germline V gene are MDHEN and SYDVKM. This CDR3 spans 13 amino acids. As DNA, the CDR3 is TGTGCCAGCAGGGGACAGGGCGTCAACGAGCAGTACTTC. This gives the protein CASRGQGVNEQYF.

The rearrangement joins TRBV10-3 to TRBJ1-3; D remains ambiguous. CDR1 and CDR2 (germline): ENHRY, SYGVKD. The V and J ends lost 2 bases and 0 bases respectively, with 17 bases between them. The CDR3 is 18 residues long. CDR3 in amino acids: CAISENRWRESSGNTIYF. The CDR3 nucleotides read TGTGCCATCAGTGAGAATCGGTGGCGGGAGAGCTCTGGAAACACCATATATTTT.

The chain links TRBV30 to TRBJ1-2; D is undetermined. The CDR3 sequence is 13 residues long. Germline assignment: CDR1 GTSNPN and CDR2 SVGIG (reference sequence). V was cut by 0 bases and J by 2 bases, with 7 bases left in between. The CDR3 loop is CAWSVSENYGYTF. In DNA, the CDR3 is TGTGCCTGGAGTGTTTCGGAAAACTATGGCTACACCTTC.

The chain carries TRBV28 and TRBJ2-3; no clear D. The V gene's germline CDR1 is MDHEN and CDR2 SYDVKM. This CDR3 region has 14 residues. With 3 bases removed from V and 4 bases from J, the gap between germline ends came to 11 bases. For the CDR3, the DNA is TGTGCCAGCAGTTTCAGGAGATCCCCAGATACGCAGTATTTT. It specifies CASSFRRSPDTQYF.

The rearrangement uses TRBV28 and TRBJ2-7; D remains unclear. The CDR3 has 14 residues. In germline, CDR1 is MDHEN, CDR2 SYDVKM. The V end was cut by 2 bases, the J end by 6 bases, with 14 bases between. CDR3 residues: CASSLSQLTGEQYF. The DNA for the CDR3 is TGTGCCAGCAGTTTAAGCCAGCTGACGGGCGAGCAGTACTTC.

This clone was found once. The V gene is TRBV28, the J gene TRBJ2-1, with D perhaps matching TRBD2 (6 bases). The V gene's germline CDR1 is MDHEN and CDR2 SYDVKM. Trimming stripped 6 bases from V and 2 bases from J, with 11 bases between. This CDR3 is 14 amino acids long. CDR3 in DNA: TGTGCCAGCAGCCCGGACTACCCCTACAATGAGCAGTTCTTC. Amino acid sequence: CASSPDYPYNEQFF. Full variable domain (outside the CDR3, taken from reference TRBV28 and TRBJ2-1): DVKVTQSSRYLVKRTGEKVFLECVQDMDHENMFWYRQDPGLGLRLIYFSYDVKMKEKGDIPEGYSVSREKKERFSLILESASTNQTSMYLCASSPDYPYNEQFFGPGTRLTVL.

The V and J genes are TRBV15 and TRBJ1-3, with TRBD1 as a possible D gene (6 bases). V shed 3 bases and J shed 3 bases, with 15 bases lying between them. Germline V gene lookup returns CDR1 LNHNV and CDR2 YYDKDF (reference sequence). There are 16 residues in the CDR3. CDR3 DNA sequence: TGTGCCACCAGCAGTCCGGGGGCGCGTGGTGGAAACACCATATATTTT. Protein sequence: CATSSPGARGGNTIYF.

The V gene is TRBV19, the J gene TRBJ2-5, with D possibly TRBD2 on 6 matching bases. The V and J ends lost 2 bases and 3 bases respectively, with 7 bases between them. Germline loops: CDR1 LNHDA, CDR2 SQIVND (reference sequence). The CDR3 extends over 13 amino acids. CDR3: CASSIRLEETQYF. CDR3 DNA sequence: TGTGCCAGTAGTATAAGACTAGAAGAGACCCAGTACTTC.

This clone was recorded once. The chain carries TRBV29-1 and TRBJ1-5, with 7 bases identical to TRBD1. The V and J ends lost 5 bases and 1 base, in that order; junction bases with no gene match: 2. The CDR3 consists of 13 residues. The germline V gene has CDR1 SQVTM and CDR2 ANQGSEA. The CDR3 sequence is CSVTQGSNQPQHF. CDR3 DNA sequence: TGCAGCGTTACACAGGGGAGCAATCAGCCCCAGCATTTT.

The rearrangement links TRBV7-9 to TRBJ2-5; D is unclear. The germline V gene encodes CDR1 SEHNR and CDR2 FQNEAQ (reference sequence). The V end was cut by 3 bases, the J end by 5 bases, with 7 bases between. This CDR3 has 12 residues. CDR3 amino acids: CASSFDAETQYF. The CDR3 nucleotides read TGTGCCAGCAGCTTCGACGCGGAGACCCAGTACTTC.